A selection of T cell receptor beta chains follows, all from one sample in a study of regulatory T cells in long-lasting Graves disease. MiXCR was run by TCRdb on the multiplex PCR reads, yielding one entry per CDR3 protein. The sample lists about 290,000 distinct CDR3 sequences, around a fifth occurring once. The source was peripheral blood mononuclear cells (PBMCs), collected when the disease was refractory, from a patient treated with antithyroid drugs. The receptors here all came from a female donor with Graves disease. CDR3s include the opening cysteine and the closing phenylalanine or tryptophan. The order of the fields is J gene, clone size, D gene, CDR3 length, V gene, CDR3 protein, CDR3 DNA. The D gene is left open where the match is weak. The size entry is marked missing in some rows and otherwise reads once, few, many or a size class.

>TRBJ1-6|NA|NA|14|TRBV6-1
CASSHRLGDSPLHF
TGTGCCAGCAGCCACAGGCTGGGTGATTCACCCCTCCACTTT
>TRBJ2-4|many|TRBD2|16|TRBV7-9
CASSYSGRLSKNIQYF
TGTGCCAGCAGCTATAGCGGGAGGCTATCCAAAAACATTCAGTACTTC
>TRBJ2-2|few|TRBD2|17|TRBV7-2
CASSLWGLVGNTGELFF
TGTGCCAGCAGCTTATGGGGACTAGTGGGGAACACCGGGGAGCTGTTTTTT
>TRBJ2-7|NA|TRBD1|17|TRBV5-1
CASSRGGQGQNSYEQYF
TGCGCCAGCAGCAGAGGCGGACAGGGACAGAACTCCTACGAGCAGTACTTC
>TRBJ2-5|NA|NA|13|TRBV7-2
CASSQDLLKTQYF
TGTGCCAGCAGCCAAGATCTTCTAAAGACCCAGTACTTC
>TRBJ2-7|NA|NA|14|TRBV4-3
CASSQDRASQGQYF
TGCGCCAGCAGCCAAGATAGAGCTAGCCAGGGGCAGTACTTC
>TRBJ1-2|NA|NA|12|TRBV29-1
CSVEGLEYGYTF
TGCAGCGTCGAAGGGCTCGAATATGGCTACACCTTC
>TRBJ1-2|many|NA|11|TRBV6-2/TRBV6-3
CASRGGRGYTF
TGTGCCAGCAGGGGAGGTAGAGGCTACACCTTC
>TRBJ2-1|NA|NA|12|TRBV7-9
CASRNWDNEQFF
TGTGCCAGCAGGAACTGGGACAATGAGCAGTTCTTC
>TRBJ2-2|NA|TRBD1|16|TRBV6-5
CASSYWDRSNTGELFF
TGTGCCAGCAGTTACTGGGACAGGTCAAACACCGGGGAGCTGTTTTTT
>TRBJ2-7|many|NA|14|TRBV27
CASSSGDTSYEQYF
TGTGCCAGCAGTTCCGGTGACACCAGCTACGAGCAGTACTTC
>TRBJ2-7|NA|TRBD2|16|TRBV6-1
CASSEATSGGGNEQYF
TGTGCCAGCAGTGAAGCTACTAGCGGAGGTGGTAACGAGCAGTACTTC
>TRBJ2-2|NA|NA|15|TRBV7-2
CASSFYGRVTGELFF
TGTGCCAGCAGCTTTTACGGGCGGGTCACCGGGGAGCTGTTTTTT
>TRBJ1-1|many|TRBD1|13|TRBV28
CASSSGQDTEAFF
TGTGCCAGCAGTTCCGGACAGGACACTGAAGCTTTCTTT
>TRBJ2-1|NA|TRBD2|18|TRBV20-1
CSARALEEGLASYNEQFF
TGCAGTGCTAGAGCCCTCGAAGAGGGACTAGCGTCGTACAATGAGCAGTTCTTC
>TRBJ2-7|many|NA|14|TRBV12-3/TRBV12-4
CASSLQGLLHEQYF
TGTGCCAGCAGCTTGCAGGGGCTCCTCCACGAGCAGTACTTC
>TRBJ1-1|NA|NA|12|TRBV29-1
CSVLGPNTEAFF
TGCAGCGTCTTGGGCCCGAACACTGAAGCTTTCTTT
>TRBJ1-5|many|NA|13|TRBV3-1
CASSQGVAQPQHF
TGTGCCAGCAGCCAAGGGGTTGCTCAGCCCCAGCATTTT
>TRBJ2-1|few|NA|15|TRBV7-2
CASRGSGVGRNEQFF
TGTGCCAGCAGGGGGTCCGGAGTAGGGCGAAATGAGCAGTTCTTC
>TRBJ2-7|NA|TRBD1|15|TRBV5-5
CASSPIWDRGIEQYF
TGTGCCAGCAGCCCAATATGGGACAGGGGGATCGAGCAGTACTTC
>TRBJ2-4|NA|NA|16|TRBV7-2
CASSLVTGGAKNIQYF
TGTGCCAGCAGCTTAGTAACAGGTGGGGCCAAAAACATTCAGTACTTC
>TRBJ2-5|many|NA|14|TRBV11-2
CASSFGTDQETQYF
TGTGCCAGCAGCTTTGGCACAGACCAAGAGACCCAGTACTTC
>TRBJ2-4|few|TRBD1|14|TRBV7-2
CASSFSQGGNIQYF
TGTGCCAGCAGCTTTTCACAGGGGGGAAACATTCAGTACTTC
>TRBJ2-7|NA|NA|16|TRBV19
CASSIAAGIASYEQYF
TGTGCCAGTAGTATAGCAGCAGGGATTGCCTCCTACGAGCAGTACTTC
>TRBJ1-2|NA|NA|20|TRBV29-1
CSVEVPIRAGVDRANYGYTF
TGCAGCGTTGAAGTTCCGATCAGGGCTGGTGTAGACAGAGCTAACTATGGCTACACCTTC
>TRBJ2-7|many|TRBD2|16|TRBV28
CASSPLTQAGVYEQYF
TGTGCCAGCAGTCCACTAACGCAAGCGGGAGTTTACGAGCAGTACTTC
>TRBJ1-2|NA|NA|15|TRBV7-2
CASSSTDSFLYGYAF
TGTGCCAGCAGCTCGACGGACAGCTTCCTCTATGGCTACGCCTTC
>TRBJ1-2|NA|NA|12|TRBV9
CASSVDASGYTF
TGTGCCAGCAGCGTAGATGCTAGCGGCTACACCTTC
>TRBJ2-5|many|NA|12|TRBV12-3/TRBV12-4
CASSSQAGAQYF
TGTGCCAGCAGTTCTCAGGCTGGGGCCCAGTACTTC
>TRBJ2-5|NA|TRBD2|15|TRBV7-9
CASSIVAGGSETQYF
TGTGCCAGCAGCATCGTAGCGGGAGGTTCGGAGACCCAGTACTTC
>TRBJ2-5|NA|NA|13|TRBV20-1
CSALRGAQETQYF
TGCAGTGCTTTAAGGGGAGCCCAAGAGACCCAGTACTTC
>TRBJ1-2|few|NA|12|TRBV20-1
CSPLRTLYGYTF
TGCAGCCCCCTGAGGACCCTCTATGGCTACACCTTC
>TRBJ2-5|many|TRBD1|14|TRBV28
CASRGPGTAETQYF
TGTGCCAGCAGGGGCCCCGGGACAGCGGAGACCCAGTACTTC
>TRBJ1-1|many|NA|12|TRBV29-1
CSVEGAGPEAFF
TGCAGCGTTGAGGGGGCGGGACCAGAAGCTTTCTTT
>TRBJ1-3|NA|NA|15|TRBV30
CAWSNEVRGRNTIYF
TGTGCCTGGAGTAATGAAGTGCGTGGAAGAAACACCATATATTTT
>TRBJ2-5|many|NA|14|TRBV27
CASSLFRGWETQYF
TGTGCCAGCAGTTTATTTCGGGGGTGGGAGACCCAGTACTTC
>TRBJ2-2|many|NA|14|TRBV7-9
CASSFPQTTGELFF
TGTGCCAGCAGCTTCCCCCAAACCACCGGGGAGCTGTTTTTT
>TRBJ1-1|many|NA|12|TRBV3-1
CASSQVGAEAFF
TGTGCCAGCAGCCAAGTAGGGGCTGAAGCTTTCTTT
>TRBJ2-2|many|TRBD2|14|TRBV12-3/TRBV12-4
CASKKAAGSGELFF
TGTGCCAGCAAGAAGGCAGCGGGATCCGGGGAGCTGTTTTTT
>TRBJ2-6|once|NA|16|TRBV19
CASSPQGGAGANVLTF
TGTGCCAGTAGTCCACAGGGTGGAGCCGGGGCCAACGTCCTGACTTTC
>TRBJ2-2|NA|NA|14|TRBV20-1
CSARDLVDTGELFF
TGCAGTGCTAGAGATCTAGTGGACACCGGGGAGCTGTTTTTT
>TRBJ1-1|many|NA|15|TRBV19
CASSTYGPWGTEAFF
TGTGCCAGTAGTACATACGGCCCCTGGGGGACTGAAGCTTTCTTT
>TRBJ2-7|few|TRBD1|15|TRBV6-5
CASSSGQGYSYEQYF
TGTGCCAGCAGTTCCGGACAGGGTTACAGCTACGAGCAGTACTTC